The next 2 T cell receptor beta chains were all read from a single sample in a study of T cells in Graves' hyperthyroidism and ophthalmopathy. TCR beta CDR3 sequences were amplified from RNA transcripts. The HTBI primer set was used in a first-round RT-PCR of the TCR CDR3. TCRdb re-analysed the multiplex PCR reads in MiXCR, keeping a single row per CDR3 protein. The sample includes some 800,000 distinct CDR3 sequences, 38% of them seen just once. Sample: blood. These receptors were obtained from a man between 18 and 29 years old with Graves' hyperthyroidism.

This chain joins TRBV2 and TRBJ1-4; D unresolved. This CDR3 has 14 residues. V dropped 6 bases and J dropped 7 bases, with 15 bases sitting between them. CDR1 is SNHLY, CDR2 FYNNEI, per germline. The DNA of the CDR3 is TGTGCCAGCAGCTCCCCGGGGTCGACTGAAAAACTGTTTTTT. The encoded protein is CASSSPGSTEKLFF.

This clonotype was counted a single time. One end of the junction fails to match germline, which may point to a read error. This chain joins TRBV7-3 and TRBJ1-4; TRBD1 matches at 9 bases. The CDR3 sequence is 15 residues long. Germline assignment: CDR1 SGHTA and CDR2 FQGTGA. Written as DNA, the CDR3 is TGCGCCAGCAGCCAACCACAGGGGGCTGAGGAAAAACTGTTTTTT. This sequence encodes CASSQPQGAEEKLFF. The whole variable domain, filled in from reference TRBV7-3 and TRBJ1-4, reads GAGVSQTPSNKVTEKGKYVELRCDPISGHTALYWYRQSLGQGPEFLIYFQGTGAADDSGLPNDRFFAVRPEGSVSTLKIQRTERGDSAVYLCASSQPQGAEEKLFFGSGTQLSVL.